This paragraph reports one TCR beta chain. Antigen specificity is unknown. These data are taken from a study of OX40 agonist ivuxolimab in advanced cancers. Looking at the study overall: Patients were given ivuxolimab, an antibody that agonizes OX40 (CD134). Of mixed ages from about 20 to 80 and averaging about 56 years, the group was just under 85% male. The dose-escalation cohort had hepatocellular carcinoma, melanoma, renal cell or head and neck cancer. Findings and caveats of the study: Low normalized clonal expansion also occurred in some nonresponding patients.

Profiling relied on immunoSEQ multiplex PCR, and the TCRdb table lists in-frame clones only, not all of them. The table records over 60,000 clones, about 86% of them present only once. This CDR3 region has 18 residues. Germline-derived CDR1 and CDR2 are MNHNS and SASEGT. V was trimmed by 0 bases and J by 0 bases, leaving 12 bases between them. The receptor's source is an adult with an advanced solid tumor such as melanoma, head and neck, liver or kidney cancer. The specimen comprised CD4+ or CD8+ T cells sorted from blood, sampled in a trial of the OX40 agonist ivuxolimab. The chain employs TRBV6-1 and TRBJ1-6; D is unclear. The CDR3 DNA is TGTGCCAGCAGTGAAGCGCTTCCTGGTCGCTCCTATAATTCACCCCTCCACTTT. Translation: CASSEALPGRSYNSPLHF.